The clone carrying this T cell receptor beta chain has just a few counts. What it binds is unknown. The CDR3 runs 14 residues. J gave up 4 bases and V 2 bases, and 2 bases lay outside the gene matches. Germline assignment: CDR1 MNHEY and CDR2 SVGAGI. Making TCR cDNA involved 5'RACE template switching, which added UMIs and a universal primer site. TCRdb ran MiXCR on the 5' RACE reads and lists one entry per CDR3 protein. The sample yields 550,000 to 750,000 distinct CDR3 sequences, approximately 15% seen once. This sample is drawn from a study of T cells after yellow fever vaccination. General study findings and limits: Post-booster samples contained most primary-vaccination clones (more than 95% CD4, almost 90% CD8). Though it reached lower strength, the secondary response hit its peak faster, day 5 versus 15. Repertoires obtained by FACS sorting could include abundant clonotypes that entered as contaminants from the bulk population.

This clonotype was obtained from a man younger than 45 who received the YFV17D yellow fever vaccine. V and J are TRBV6-5 and TRBJ1-5, with TRBD1 matching over 7 bases. The starting material was PBMCs, obtained on the day of the yellow fever booster vaccination. The CDR3 DNA reads TGTGCCAGCAGTTACAAACAGGGGAATCAGCCCCAGCATTTT. This codes for CASSYKQGNQPQHF.